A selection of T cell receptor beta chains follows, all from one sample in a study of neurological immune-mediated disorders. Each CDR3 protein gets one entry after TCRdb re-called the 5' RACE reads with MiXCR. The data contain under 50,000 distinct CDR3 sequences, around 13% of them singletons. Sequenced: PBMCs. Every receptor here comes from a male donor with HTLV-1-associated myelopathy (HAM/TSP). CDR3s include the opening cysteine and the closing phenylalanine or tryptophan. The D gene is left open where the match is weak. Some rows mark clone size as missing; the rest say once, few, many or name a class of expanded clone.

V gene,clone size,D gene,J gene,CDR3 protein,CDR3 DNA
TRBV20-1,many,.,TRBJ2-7,CSARDSRGRAYEQYF,TGCAGTGCTAGAGACAGCCGGGGGCGGGCTTACGAGCAGTACTTC
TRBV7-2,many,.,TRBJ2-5,CASSSTGTREETQYF,TGTGCCAGCAGCTCAACCGGTACAAGAGAAGAGACCCAGTACTTC
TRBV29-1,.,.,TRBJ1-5,CSVGARNQPKHF,TGCAGCGTTGGGGCCCGAAATCAGCCCAAGCATTTT
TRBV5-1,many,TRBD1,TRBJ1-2,CASSLVAGGGSNYGYTF,TGCGCCAGCAGCTTGGTCGCAGGGGGCGGTTCTAACTATGGCTACACCTTC
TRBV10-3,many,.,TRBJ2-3,CAISDVVGSTDTQYF,TGTGCCATCAGTGATGTAGTCGGTAGCACAGATACGCAGTATTTT
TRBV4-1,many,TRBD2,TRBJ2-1,CASSQDPPTPGLAGGQFF,TGCGCCAGCAGCCAAGATCCTCCTACCCCTGGACTAGCGGGGGGGCAGTTCTTC
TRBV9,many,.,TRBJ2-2,CASSGPANTGELFF,TGTGCCAGCAGCGGCCCCGCGAACACCGGGGAGCTGTTTTTT
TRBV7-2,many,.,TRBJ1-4,CASSLGGVEEKLFF,TGTGCCAGCAGCTTAGGGGGGGTGGAGGAAAAACTGTTTTTT
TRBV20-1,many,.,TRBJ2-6,CSSKDSGANVLTF,TGCAGTTCCAAGGACTCTGGGGCCAACGTCCTGACTTTC
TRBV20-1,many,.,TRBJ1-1,CSAPSPKNTEAFF,TGCAGTGCCCCTAGCCCCAAGAACACTGAAGCTTTCTTT
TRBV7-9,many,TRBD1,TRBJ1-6,CASSGDRLPYNSPLHF,TGTGCCAGCAGCGGGGACAGGCTCCCATATAATTCACCCCTCCACTTT
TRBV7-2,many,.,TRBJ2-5,CASSLGYGETQYF,TGTGCCAGCAGCTTAGGTTACGGAGAGACCCAGTACTTC
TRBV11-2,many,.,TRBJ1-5,CASSLGGNFQPQHF,TGTGCCAGCAGCCTAGGGGGAAACTTTCAGCCCCAGCATTTT
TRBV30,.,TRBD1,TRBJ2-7,CAWSVHQGVYEQYF,TGTGCCTGGAGTGTACATCAGGGGGTCTACGAGCAGTACTTC
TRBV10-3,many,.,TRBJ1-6,CAISESSQGGSPLHF,TGTGCCATCAGTGAGTCGAGTCAGGGCGGTTCACCCCTCCACTTT
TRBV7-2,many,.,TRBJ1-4,CASSSQGTTNEKLFF,TGTGCCAGCAGCTCTCAGGGTACCACTAATGAAAAACTGTTTTTT
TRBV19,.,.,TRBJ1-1,CASSPLMGGLNTEAFF,TGTGCCAGTAGTCCCCTTATGGGGGGACTGAACACTGAAGCTTTCTTT
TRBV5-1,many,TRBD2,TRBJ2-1,CASSVGLAGVHEQFF,TGCGCCAGCAGCGTCGGACTAGCGGGGGTTCATGAGCAGTTCTTC
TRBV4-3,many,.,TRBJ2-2,CASSQDRWRELFF,TGCGCCAGCAGCCAAGACAGGTGGCGGGAGCTGTTTTTT
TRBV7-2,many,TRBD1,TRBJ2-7,CASSGWDRGKAEQYF,TGTGCCAGCAGCGGATGGGACAGGGGTAAGGCCGAGCAGTACTTC
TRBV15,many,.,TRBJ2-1,CATSLRDNEQFF,TGTGCCACCAGCCTACGCGACAATGAGCAGTTCTTC
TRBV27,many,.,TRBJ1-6,CASSPMDRLHNSPLHF,TGTGCCAGCAGTCCTATGGACAGACTCCATAATTCACCCCTCCACTTT
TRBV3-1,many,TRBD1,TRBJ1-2,CASSPRQGDGYTF,TGTGCCAGCAGCCCGCGGCAGGGGGATGGCTACACCTTC
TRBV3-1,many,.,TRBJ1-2,CASSQEGGTYGYTF,TGTGCCAGCAGCCAAGAAGGCGGGACCTATGGCTACACCTTC
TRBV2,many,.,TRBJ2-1,CASSERVQGQEQFF,TGTGCCAGCAGTGAAAGAGTCCAGGGTCAAGAGCAGTTCTTC
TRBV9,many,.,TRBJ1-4,CASAPGGRGEKLFF,TGTGCCAGCGCTCCGGGGGGGCGCGGTGAAAAACTGTTTTTT
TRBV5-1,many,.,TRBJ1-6,CASSLLGENSPLHF,TGCGCCAGCAGCTTGCTGGGAGAAAATTCACCCCTCCACTTT
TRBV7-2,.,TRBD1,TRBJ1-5,CASSFSGTASKQPQHF,TGTGCCAGTAGCTTCTCCGGGACAGCGAGCAAGCAGCCCCAGCATTTT
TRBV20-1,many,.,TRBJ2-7,CSARGFDRSSYEQYF,TGCAGTGCTAGAGGGTTCGACCGGAGCTCCTACGAGCAGTACTTC
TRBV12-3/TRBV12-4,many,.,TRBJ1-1,CASSSLDTVSAFF,TGTGCCAGCAGTTCCCTGGACACCGTAAGTGCTTTCTTT
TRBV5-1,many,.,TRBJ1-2,CASSLTRDQVGYGYTF,TGCGCCAGCAGCTTGACCAGGGACCAGGTGGGGTATGGCTACACCTTC
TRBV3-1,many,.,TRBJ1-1,CASSRTLNTEAFF,TGTGCCAGCAGCCGGACATTGAACACTGAAGCTTTCTTT
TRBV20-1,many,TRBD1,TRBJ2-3,CSASGQARVGTDTQYF,TGCAGTGCTAGTGGACAGGCCCGGGTTGGCACAGATACGCAGTATTTT
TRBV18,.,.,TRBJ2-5,CASSPNLKQTIETQYF,TGTGCCAGCTCACCCAACCTAAAACAGACCATAGAGACCCAGTACTTC
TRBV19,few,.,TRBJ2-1,CASSPTPNNEQFF,TGTGCCAGTAGTCCCACACCAAACAATGAGCAGTTCTTC
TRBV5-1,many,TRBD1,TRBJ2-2,CASSWMTGGYTGELFF,TGCGCCAGCAGCTGGATGACAGGGGGATACACCGGGGAGCTGTTTTTT
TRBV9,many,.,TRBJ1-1,CASSSLGANEAFF,TGTGCCAGCAGCTCACTGGGGGCCAACGAAGCTTTCTTT
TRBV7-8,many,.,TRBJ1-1,CASSFTDNTEAFF,TGTGCCAGCAGCTTTACAGATAACACTGAAGCTTTCTTT
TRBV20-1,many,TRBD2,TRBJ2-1,CSGGRTSGRDEQFF,TGCAGTGGGGGCCGGACTAGCGGGCGGGATGAGCAGTTCTTC